This T cell receptor beta chain was sequenced in a study of blood T cell repertoires in COVID-19. Using immunoSEQ multiplex PCR, the repertoire was profiled, and TCRdb retains in-frame clones only, with some absent. The sample shows about 140,000 clones, around four fifths of them seen only once. With 0 bases clipped from V and 2 bases from J, the junction kept 8 bases outside the gene matches. Germline CDR1 reads SGHRS; CDR2 reads YFSETQ. This CDR3 has 16 amino acids. The study assigned cohorts using participant-reported clinical history. Recovered status applied to Cohort 3 donors who had two consecutive negative PCRs. It also applied to those with clearance or with symptom resolution.

This TCR was recovered from a middle-aged woman who had recovered from COVID-19. The rearrangement links TRBV5-1 to TRBJ2-7; TRBD1 aligns across 7 bases. The sample was PBMCs or T cells enriched from blood (not recorded which). The CDR3 sequence is CASSLVVDRDPYEQYF. The CDR3 DNA reads as TGCGCCAGCAGCTTGGTGGTCGACAGGGACCCCTACGAGCAGTACTTC.